This T cell receptor beta chain appears in the sequencing data of a study of blood T cell repertoires in COVID-19. Study information: The United States, Italy and Spain were the sources of the acute and convalescent COVID-19 samples. Nucleic acid was either cDNA or gDNA, and it came from T cells, B-cell-depleted T cells, or PBMCs.

Germline values: CDR1 SGHKS, CDR2 YYEKEE (reference sequence). The CDR3 contains 15 residues. The V gene end was trimmed by 6 bases and the J gene end by 2 bases; junction bases not matched to a gene: 9. Per the original methods: Reference gene primer amplification gave nucleated cell count estimates. Using immunoSEQ multiplex PCR, the repertoire was profiled, and TCRdb retains in-frame clones only, with some absent. The V and J calls and clone size were taken over from that table, and D and trimming were inferred from the DNA. The sample shows around 210,000 clones, almost 85% of them seen only once. This clone was counted only a few times. The Seattle patients, enrolled during active infection, were followed longitudinally.

The chain carries TRBV5-5 and TRBJ2-3; the match to TRBD2 covers 7 bases. This receptor was taken from a man between 45 and 60 years old with COVID-19, enrolled during active disease. Material for sequencing was peripheral blood. The CDR3, as DNA: TGTGCCAGCACCCCTGGGGGGGACCACACAGATACGCAGTATTTT. Translated: CASTPGGDHTDTQYF. Combining the CDR3 with reference TRBV5-5 and TRBJ2-3 gives the whole variable domain DAGVTQSPTHLIKTRGQQVTLRCSPISGHKSVSWYQQVLGQGPQFIFQYYEKEERGRGNFPDRFSARQFPNYSSELNVNALLLGDSALYLCASTPGGDHTDTQYFGPGTRLTVL.